This entry features one T cell receptor beta chain sequence. Its antigen is currently unknown. This record belongs to a study of shared clonotypes between healthy human individuals. V lost 5 bases, J lost 0 bases, and 19 bases lay in between. The CDR3 runs to 18 residues. CDR1 and CDR2 (germline): PRHDT, FYEKMQ (reference sequence). Produced via immunoSEQ multiplex PCR; TCRdb's table is partial and in-frame only. The profile shows millions of clones, 85% to 95% of them singletons. Study-level findings and limits: The donor pool, a small one, limited the genetic and exposure-history diversity represented. It was observed that 5% to 6.5% of naive CD4 clonotypes were shared across a handful of donors.

The J gene is TRBJ1-4, the V gene TRBV13; D might be TRBD1 (5 bases). The receptor was derived from a man between 18 and 29 years old in good health. Some clones in this sample may be carry-over from other donors' samples. Sequenced material: naive CD4+ T cells from PBMCs. The subset is: CD45RA+ positively selected. The CDR3 bases are TGTGCCAGCAGCCTCGGACGGGGGAGGATCCCAACTAATGAAAAACTGTTTTTT. This sequence encodes CASSLGRGRIPTNEKLFF.